The 17 T cell receptor beta chains below were found in one sample sequenced in a study of T cells of healthy individuals. TCRdb ran MiXCR on the 5' RACE reads and lists one entry per CDR3 protein. The sample lists fewer than 75,000 distinct CDR3 sequences, around 15% occurring once. The receptors come from a human donor in good health.

V and J are TRBV7-9 and TRBJ1-4; no clear D. CDR1 SEHNR and CDR2 FQNEAQ come from the germline V gene (reference sequence). Deletions cut 4 bases from V and 2 bases from J, with 17 bases between. This CDR3 has 17 residues. The CDR3 protein is CASSSLPYTRTNEKLFF. CDR3 DNA sequence: TGTGCCAGCAGCTCCTTACCTTATACGCGGACTAATGAAAAACTGTTTTTT.

With regard to this clonotype: A much larger clone lies a single base off, so this may be a read error. The V and J genes are TRBV5-5 and TRBJ2-7; D tentatively reads TRBD1 or TRBD2 (5 bases each). CDR1 is SGHKS and CDR2 is YYEKEE in the germline V gene (reference sequence). The CDR3 has 15 residues. The CDR3 DNA is TGTGCCAGCAGCTTGGGTATGGGACGGACCTACGAGCAGAACTTC. This gives the protein CASSLGMGRTYEQNF.

CDR3 sequence reads: CASSPANRDYEQYF. The CDR3 DNA sequence: TGTGCCAGCAGCCCGGCGAACAGGGACTACGAGCAGTACTTC. The chain uses TRBV27 and TRBJ2-7; possible D gene TRBD1, 6 bases. Germline V gene sequence: CDR1 MNHEY, CDR2 SMNVEV (reference sequence). CDR3 length: 14 amino acids. V was shortened by 6 bases and J by 3 bases, with 15 bases between the two germline ends.

This clonotype has ten or more counts. The chain uses TRBV12-3 or TRBV12-4 and TRBJ1-3, with 7 bases matching TRBD1. This CDR3 contains 15 residues. J gave up 5 bases and V 6 bases, and 10 bases lay outside the gene matches. CDR3 sequence: CASSPTGSRRNTIYF. CDR3 in DNA: TGTGCCAGCAGCCCGACAGGGTCGAGGAGAAACACCATATATTTT.

Notes on this clonotype: A single base separates this from a much larger clone, so it may be a read error. V gene TRBV28 combines with J gene TRBJ1-5, with D uncertain. This CDR3 spans 15 amino acids. Germline CDR1 is MDHEN and CDR2 is SYDVKM. This chain's CDR3 is CASSFMSETNQPQNF. CDR3 DNA: TGTGCCAGCAGTTTTATGTCAGAGACCAATCAGCCCCAGAATTTT.

This clonotype was detected only a few times. The chain couples TRBV5-1 to TRBJ1-6; TRBD1 aligns across 8 bases. The CDR3 loop spans 14 amino acids. Looked up from germline, CDR1 is SGHRS and CDR2 is YFSETQ. Trimming removed 7 bases from V and 6 bases from J; junction bases left unmatched: 6. The CDR3 DNA sequence: TGCGCCAGCCGGCAGGACAGGGCTAATTCACCCCTCCACTTT. It codes for CASRQDRANSPLHF.

This clonotype has more than one count but fewer than ten. The chain couples TRBV29-1 to TRBJ1-5; D is possibly TRBD1 (5 bases). Germline-derived CDR1 and CDR2 are SQVTM and ANQGSEA. V lost 8 bases and J lost 3, with 17 bases in between. The CDR3 is 14 amino acids. CDR3: CSPPLTVTNQPQHF. The CDR3 DNA reads as TGCAGCCCCCCCTTGACAGTGACCAATCAGCCCCAGCATTTT. The whole variable domain, remainder taken from reference TRBV29-1 and TRBJ1-5, is SAVISQKPSRDICQRGTSLTIQCQVDSQVTMMFWYRQQPGQSLTLIATANQGSEATYESGFVIDKFPISRPNLTFSTLTVSNMSPEDSSIYLCSPPLTVTNQPQHFGDGTRLSIL.

The chain recombines TRBV12-3 or TRBV12-4 with TRBJ2-7, with 8 positions matching TRBD1. The V gene end was trimmed by 8 bases and the J gene end by 6 bases; junction bases not matched to a gene: 6. This CDR3 has 12 residues. The CDR3 DNA is TGTGCCAGCTACCAGGGGGCGGGCGAGCAGTACTTC. It yields the protein CASYQGAGEQYF.

In regard to this clonotype: A much larger clone sits a single nucleotide away, making a read error possible. This chain links TRBV20-1 with TRBJ1-1; TRBD1 agrees at 8 bases. Looked up from germline, CDR1 is DFQATT and CDR2 is SNEGSKA (reference sequence). This CDR3 is built from 15 residues. As DNA, the CDR3 is TGCTGTGCCCCGAGGTACGGACAGGGCGCCTTGGAAGCTTTCTTT. It encodes CCAPRYGQGALEAFF.

This clonotype came up many times. The V gene is TRBV7-2, the J gene TRBJ2-1, with a weak D call TRBD2 (6 bases). Germline V gene sequence: CDR1 SGHTA, CDR2 FQGNSA. The CDR3 extends over 12 amino acids. V lost 5 bases and J lost 6, with 8 bases in between. The CDR3 protein is CASSPTSNEQFF. In nucleotides, the CDR3 is TGTGCCAGCAGCCCGACTAGCAATGAGCAGTTCTTC.

This chain connects TRBV7-6 to TRBJ2-1; no clear D gene. Germline V gene data show CDR1 as SGHVS and CDR2 as FNYEAQ. V was trimmed by 5 bases and J by 0 bases, leaving 11 bases between them. The CDR3 is made up of 15 amino acids. Here the CDR3 reads CASSPRSSSYNEQFF. CDR3 nucleotides: TGTGCCAGCAGCCCTCGTTCCAGCTCCTACAATGAGCAGTTCTTC.

This clonotype was picked up a small number of times. The chain uses TRBV6-5 and TRBJ2-1; 11 bases agree with TRBD2. Germline-derived CDR1 and CDR2 are MNHEY and SVGAGI. J gave up 3 bases and V 2 bases, and 9 bases lay outside the gene matches. The CDR3 contains 18 residues. The CDR3 sequence is CASSYVAKGLAVYNEQFF. The CDR3 DNA follows: TGTGCCAGCAGTTACGTCGCGAAGGGACTAGCGGTCTACAATGAGCAGTTCTTC.

This clonotype was seen ten or more times. This chain joins TRBV6-5 and TRBJ2-3; 9 bases map to TRBD2. The V and J ends lost 7 bases and 2 bases, in that order; junction bases with no gene match: 16. Germline V lookup: CDR1 MNHEY, CDR2 SVGAGI. This CDR3 region has 18 residues. CDR3 bases: TGTGCCAGCACCGATAGCGGGAGCGAGTATTGGAACACAGATACGCAGTATTTT. Protein sequence: CASTDSGSEYWNTDTQYF.

In its sample, this clonotype was seen many times. The chain combines TRBV9 with TRBJ2-2, with D possibly being TRBD2 (6 bases). Trimming stripped 4 bases from V and 1 base from J, with 17 bases between. Germline CDR1 SGDLS, CDR2 YYNGEE. The CDR3 runs to 17 residues. CDR3 DNA sequence: TGTGCCAGCAGCCCTCGTACGGAGGGTATGAACACCGGGGAGCTGTTTTTT. Translated, it gives CASSPRTEGMNTGELFF.

V gene TRBV7-2 combines with J gene TRBJ2-3; 10 nucleotides align to TRBD2. This CDR3 comprises 15 residues. Trimming removed 7 bases from V and 5 bases from J; junction bases left unmatched: 9. Germline V CDR1 and CDR2: SGHTA, FQGNSA. Here the CDR3 reads CASTPSGGARDTQYF. DNA for the CDR3: TGTGCCAGCACCCCGAGCGGGGGGGCAAGAGATACGCAGTATTTT.

The CDR3 sequence: CSAPHIKGGGNIQYF. The CDR3 DNA reads as TGCAGTGCTCCGCACATTAAGGGTGGGGGAAACATTCAGTACTTC. The gene calls are TRBV20-1 and TRBJ2-4; D is perhaps TRBD1 or TRBD2 (5 bases each). Germline V gives CDR1 DFQATT, CDR2 SNEGSKA (reference sequence). Trimming removed 5 bases from V and 6 bases from J, with 20 bases in between. The CDR3 has 15 residues.

The V and J genes are TRBV29-1 and TRBJ2-2, with a tentative D call TRBD1 (5 bases). The CDR3 spans 15 residues. Between the trimmed V and J ends, which lost 5 bases and 0 bases, there was a span of 13 bases. In germline, CDR1 is SQVTM, CDR2 ANQGSEA. The CDR3 loop reads CSVLQDRANTGELFF. The CDR3 nucleotides are TGCAGCGTTTTACAGGATAGGGCGAACACCGGGGAGCTGTTTTTT.